The present T cell receptor (beta chain) was sequenced within a study of T-cell reconstitution after alpha-beta-depleted transplantation in children. Findings and limits, study-wide: Diversity of TCRbeta at day 60 was high in some patients, arising from surviving recipient T cells and thymic progenitors. Two months or so post-transplant, alpha-beta T cells reportedly derived from several hundred expanded graft clones.

During its preparation, the TCRbeta library received unique molecular identifiers. A single record per CDR3 protein comes from TCRdb applying MiXCR to the PCR reads. The sample lists about 580,000 distinct CDR3 sequences, roughly 24% seen once, with 13% to 15% in the top ten. This clonotype came up many times. The antigen is unknown. V was shortened by 4 bases and J by 4 bases, with 12 bases between the two germline ends. The CDR3 covers 14 residues. The germline V gene has CDR1 SGHKS and CDR2 YYEKEE (reference sequence). This sequence was found in a boy under two years old who had a stem cell transplant for acute myeloid leukemia, so the T cells may come from the graft donor. Sequencing used PBMCs, mostly from graft donor cells, obtained 360 days after TCRalphabeta/CD19-depleted stem cell transplant. The genes are TRBV5-5 and TRBJ2-1; weak D call: TRBD1 (6 bases). The CDR3: CASSRTEGYNEQFF. CDR3 in DNA: TGTGCCAGCAGCAGGACAGAAGGGTACAATGAGCAGTTCTTC.